This T cell receptor beta chain was recorded in a study of CD8+CD57+ T cells in acquired aplastic anemia. Turning to the study itself: When averaged, DNA from sorted CD4+ and CD8+ cells came to about 3 ug. CD4+ cells from healthy donors averaged around 10 million reads. Findings and caveats of the study: Found in both controls and patients were twenty-nine CD8+ CDR3 sequences.

This clonotype showed up just a few times. Its antigen is not identified. TCR beta VDJ and CDR3 profiles were obtained from a genomic DNA template. TCRdb reprocessed the reads via MiXCR and lists one record per CDR3 protein. The sample holds some 180,000 distinct CDR3 sequences, roughly half seen once. The germline gives CDR1 KGHSH, CDR2 LQKENI. This CDR3 comprises 13 residues. The ends were cut back, 0 bases at V and 5 bases at J, with 4 bases in the middle. Sequencing was carried out using sorted CD4+, CD8+, or CD8+CD57+ T cells (not recorded which) from PBMCs. This TCR came from a human donor in good health. The rearrangement links TRBV18 to TRBJ2-2; D call uncertain. CDR3 nucleotides: TGTGCCAGCTCACCACCGGGGACCGGGGAGCTGTTTTTT. Amino acid sequence: CASSPPGTGELFF.